A selection of T cell receptor beta chains follows, all from one sample in a study of T cells in Graves' hyperthyroidism and ophthalmopathy. TCRdb re-called the multiplex PCR reads through MiXCR, storing one row per CDR3 protein. The sample yields fewer than 450,000 distinct CDR3 sequences, around a sixth seen once. Sample: blood. All receptors come from a man aged 18 to 29 with Graves' ophthalmopathy. Each CDR3 is given without its conserved first and last residue. D genes are given only for firm matches.

V,J,D,CDR3
TRBV20-1,TRBJ1-1,-,SANPGNTEAF
TRBV11-2,TRBJ2-3,TRBD2,ASRRLAGFDTDTQY
TRBV5-1,TRBJ1-1,-,ASSLRGDSPRGF
TRBV20-1,TRBJ2-1,-,SASTGDRYNEQF
TRBV2,TRBJ1-1,-,ASNQGFTEAF
TRBV5-1,TRBJ1-5,-,ASSFGDGSNQPQH
TRBV6-1,TRBJ2-5,TRBD1,ASSSRTGGVQETQY
TRBV20-1,TRBJ1-2,-,SARDGPFNYGYT
TRBV7-2,TRBJ2-7,TRBD2,ASSLHSTSGGAYEQY
TRBV4-1,-,-,ASSHGDNEQY
TRBV10-3,TRBJ2-7,-,AISPTDLSYEQY
TRBV9,TRBJ1-6,-,ASSVDMDNSPLH
TRBV25-1,TRBJ2-3,-,ASSELGSTDTQY
TRBV20-1,TRBJ2-1,TRBD2,SARDSRREGTYNEQF
TRBV5-1,TRBJ2-5,-,ASSLGGPGTLGQETQY
TRBV5-1,TRBJ2-3,TRBD1,ASSLGTGGRQDTQY
TRBV5-1,TRBJ2-2,TRBD1,ASSGAGGRGTGELF
TRBV27,TRBJ2-7,-,ASSQKGWGPYEQY
TRBV24-1,TRBJ1-2,-,AISSGLNYGYT